This TCR beta chain comes out of a study of blood T cell repertoires in COVID-19. Turning to the study itself: Samples came from the United States, Italy and Spain, spanning acute and convalescent COVID-19. T cells, B-cell-depleted T cells, or PBMCs supplied cDNA or gDNA.

The junction had 6 bases not matched to a gene; V was cut back by 4 bases and J by 4 bases. The CDR3 is 15 amino acids. In germline, CDR1 is SGHNT, CDR2 YYREEE (reference sequence). Clones were sequenced by immunoSEQ multiplex PCR, and TCRdb holds only the in-frame ones, with some missing. In the table there are 300,000 to 500,000 clones, approximately 91% of which are singletons. In the case of this clone: This specimen includes other DNA sequences encoding the same CDR3.

The cohort comprised adults aged roughly 18 to 100 years residing in approximately 22 US areas. Each participant's cohort was designated according to participant-reported clinical history. The material sequenced was PBMCs or T cells enriched from blood (not recorded which). V gene TRBV5-4 combines with J gene TRBJ1-5; 9 nucleotides line up with TRBD1. This TCR was recovered from a woman aged 40 to 50 with acute COVID-19. DNA of the CDR3: TGTGCCAGCAGCCCGGACAGGGGCAGAAATCAGCCCCAGCATTTT. Its protein is CASSPDRGRNQPQHF. Variable domain in full (rest from reference TRBV5-4 and TRBJ1-5): ETGVTQSPTHLIKTRGQQVTLRCSSQSGHNTVSWYQQALGQGPQFIFQYYREEENGRGNFPPRFSGLQFPNYSSELNVNALELDDSALYLCASSPDRGRNQPQHFGDGTRLSIL.